Below, 20 T cell receptor beta chains from the same sample are listed, as sequenced in a study of blood T cell repertoires in COVID-19. Sequenced by immunoSEQ multiplex PCR; TCRdb stores in-frame clones only, minus some. This sample has 250,000 to 300,000 clones, with about 89% found just once. The sequenced sample consisted of peripheral blood. Receptors were obtained from a woman in her forties who had recovered from COVID-19.

This clone has more than one count but fewer than ten. The chain recombines TRBV10-1 with TRBJ2-1, with 8 bases fitting TRBD2. Trimming at V came to 3 bases and at J to 8 bases, leaving 18 bases not matched to a gene. CDR3 length: 18 residues. Looked up from germline, CDR1 is WNHNN and CDR2 is SYGVQD (reference sequence). DNA for the CDR3: TGCGCCAGCAGTGATTTGTCCGGATGGACTAGCTCTTTAGATGAGCAGTTCTTC. Its translation is CASSDLSGWTSSLDEQFF.

The chain employs TRBV7-8 and TRBJ1-2; D call uncertain. CDR3 length equals 14 residues. The germline V and J ends were trimmed by 5 bases and 5 bases, with 15 bases remaining between them. Germline V gene lookup returns CDR1 SGHVS and CDR2 FQNEAQ. This CDR3 is CASSQSGWEYGYTF. The CDR3 region has the DNA TGTGCCAGCAGCCAGTCGGGGTGGGAATATGGCTACACCTTC.

This clone has just one count. The gene calls are TRBV11-2 and TRBJ1-2; tentative D call: TRBD1 (5 bases). V was trimmed by 2 bases and J by 0 bases, leaving 19 bases between them. Germline V gives CDR1 SGHAT, CDR2 FQNNGV. The CDR3 extends over 18 amino acids. The CDR3 DNA reads TGTGCCAGCAGCTTACGGGGGATCGGCCTTTTTACTAACTATGGCTACACCTTC. Protein: CASSLRGIGLFTNYGYTF.

V gene TRBV19 combines with J gene TRBJ1-6; D is uncertain. CDR3 length: 15 amino acids. The V gene's germline CDR1 is LNHDA and CDR2 SQIVND (reference sequence). With 5 bases removed from V and 9 bases from J, the gap between germline ends came to 17 bases. The CDR3 loop is CASSGPGGKPSPLHF. The CDR3 coding sequence is TGTGCCAGTAGTGGACCGGGCGGGAAGCCTTCACCCCTCCACTTT.

The chain employs TRBV15 and TRBJ1-2, with D possibly matching TRBD1 (5 bases). This CDR3 region has 12 residues. Germline lookup yields CDR1 LNHNV and CDR2 YYDKDF (reference sequence). V dropped 8 bases and J dropped 3 bases, with 10 bases sitting between them. The CDR3 region has the DNA TGTGCCACCGCCAGGGATTACTATGGCTACACCTTC. Amino acids: CATARDYYGYTF.

V and J are TRBV7-8 and TRBJ1-5; the match to TRBD1 covers 10 bases. The V gene's germline CDR1 is SGHVS and CDR2 FQNEAQ. Losses at the gene ends were 5 bases for V and 5 bases for J; bases not matched to a gene: 6. CDR3 length equals 15 residues. The CDR3 is CASSRTGTGDQPQHF. DNA for the CDR3: TGTGCCAGCAGCCGCACCGGGACAGGGGATCAGCCCCAGCATTTT.

This clone was seen a single time. This chain uses TRBV4-2 with TRBJ2-5, with 9 bases fitting TRBD2. With 4 bases clipped from V and 5 bases from J, the junction kept 5 bases outside the gene matches. CDR3 size: 14 residues. The germline V gene encodes CDR1 LGHNA and CDR2 YNFKEQ. Here the CDR3 DNA reads TGTGCCAGCAGCCGTGGGGCGGGGGGGGAGACCCAGTACTTC. As protein: CASSRGAGGETQYF.

V is TRBV6-5 and J is TRBJ1-2; 8 bases align to TRBD1. Germline V gene data show CDR1 as MNHEY and CDR2 as SVGAGI. Trimming at V came to 6 bases and at J to 6 bases, leaving 3 bases not matched to a gene. There are 12 residues in the CDR3. The CDR3 DNA is TGTGCCAGCAGGCAGGGGGCGGATGGCTACACCTTC. Encoded protein: CASRQGADGYTF.

The table lists this clone with a count of one. The V gene is TRBV3-1 (or the pseudogene TRBV3-2), the J gene TRBJ1-1; no firm D call. Trimming stripped 1 base from V and 8 bases from J, with 5 bases between. In germline, CDR1 is LGHDT, CDR2 YNNKEL (reference sequence). This CDR3 is built from 11 residues. The CDR3 nucleotides read TGTGCCAGCAGCCAAGTATCCGAAGCTTTCTTT. It translates to CASSQVSEAFF.

This clone was counted once. V gene TRBV9 combines with J gene TRBJ2-5; perhaps TRBD2 as D (6 bases). V lost 1 base, J lost 5 bases, and 18 bases lay in between. The CDR3 has 16 amino acids. Germline CDR1 is SGDLS and CDR2 is YYNGEE. The CDR3 nucleotides are TGTGCCAGCAGCGTAAGGTTTGGAGGGCTGGGGGAGACCCAGTACTTC. This translates into CASSVRFGGLGETQYF.

The chain combines TRBV30 with TRBJ1-6; 7 bases are shared with TRBD1. V was clipped by 4 bases and J by 4 bases; unmatched bases: 7. Germline V gene lookup returns CDR1 GTSNPN and CDR2 SVGIG (reference sequence). The CDR3 is made up of 15 amino acids. The CDR3 region has the DNA TGTGCCTGGACCCAGGGGGTTCGTTATAATTCACCCCTCCACTTT. This gives the protein CAWTQGVRYNSPLHF.

CDR3: CASSPWTSGGAVTQYF. As DNA, the CDR3 is TGTGCCAGCTCACCCTGGACTAGCGGGGGGGCAGTGACCCAGTACTTC. This chain joins TRBV18 and TRBJ2-5; 15 bases are a match to TRBD2. The CDR3 runs to 16 residues. Per the germline V gene, CDR1 is KGHSH and CDR2 is LQKENI. V shed 3 bases and J 7 bases; nucleotides not matched to a gene: 6.

The gene calls are TRBV6-5 and TRBJ1-1; maybe TRBD1 (5 bases). V shed 7 bases and J shed 5 bases, with 17 bases lying between them. The CDR3 length is 14 residues. Germline V lookup: CDR1 MNHEY, CDR2 SVGAGI. This CDR3 is CASTPTGRTTEAFF. CDR3 sequence (DNA): TGTGCCAGCACTCCTACAGGTCGTACGACTGAAGCTTTCTTT.

J is TRBJ1-5 and V is TRBV2; 8 bases are shared with TRBD1. The CDR3 loop spans 15 amino acids. Germline V gene data show CDR1 as SNHLY and CDR2 as FYNNEI. Trimming at V came to 2 bases and at J to 1 base, leaving 1 base not matched to a gene. CDR3 loop: CASSERTGSNQPQHF. In nucleotides, the CDR3 is TGTGCCAGCAGTGAAAGGACAGGGAGCAATCAGCCCCAGCATTTT.

The chain uses TRBV11-3 and TRBJ2-7; D is possibly TRBD1 (6 bases). The CDR3 extends over 15 amino acids. In germline, CDR1 is SGHNT, CDR2 YENEEA. V was trimmed by 1 base and J by 3 bases, leaving 13 bases between them. The CDR3 bases are TGTGCCAGCAGCTTAGGGTCAGGGGCCGGCTACGAGCAGTACTTC. It is translated as CASSLGSGAGYEQYF.

The chain has TRBV9 and TRBJ1-5; 7 bases map to TRBD1. Germline V gene data show CDR1 as SGDLS and CDR2 as YYNGEE. The ends lost 4 bases at V and 3 bases at J; junction bases unmatched: 4. The CDR3 covers 14 residues. The chain's CDR3 is CASSTGAYNQPQHF. DNA for the CDR3: TGTGCCAGCAGCACAGGGGCGTACAATCAGCCCCAGCATTTT.

This rearrangement joins TRBV9 to TRBJ2-7; maybe TRBD1 (6 bases). Trimming left V 3 bases short and J 7 bases short, with 14 bases between. The germline CDR1 and CDR2 sequences are SGDLS and YYNGEE. The CDR3 covers 13 residues. CDR3 amino acids: CASSATGSGEQYF. The DNA for the CDR3 is TGTGCCAGCAGCGCTACAGGGTCGGGGGAGCAGTACTTC.

The rearrangement uses TRBV4-1 and TRBJ2-7, with TRBD1 matching 7 bases. This CDR3 has 15 residues. Germline V lookup: CDR1 MGHRA, CDR2 YSYEKL. J gave up 0 bases and V 1 base, and 3 bases lay outside the gene matches. CDR3 in DNA: TGCGCCAGCAGCCAAGCCGGGACAGCCTCCTACGAGCAGTACTTC. Translated, it gives CASSQAGTASYEQYF.

The genes are TRBV11-2 and TRBJ2-6, with 8 bases identical to TRBD1. From germline, CDR1 is SGHAT and CDR2 FQNNGV. The CDR3 has 19 residues. V lost 2 bases and J lost 0; bases outside the gene matches: 9. CDR3 residues: CASSLNVGQGFSGANVLTF. The CDR3 DNA reads TGTGCCAGCAGCTTAAACGTCGGACAGGGCTTCTCTGGGGCCAACGTCCTGACTTTC.

The chain recombines TRBV15 with TRBJ2-1; D remains ambiguous. There are 14 residues in the CDR3. Germline V gene data show CDR1 as LNHNV and CDR2 as YYDKDF (reference sequence). V was clipped by 5 bases and J by 15 bases, with 23 bases between them. The CDR3 spells CATSSRLDTVKPFF. The CDR3 DNA follows: TGTGCCACCAGCTCCCGATTAGACACGGTAAAACCGTTCTTC.